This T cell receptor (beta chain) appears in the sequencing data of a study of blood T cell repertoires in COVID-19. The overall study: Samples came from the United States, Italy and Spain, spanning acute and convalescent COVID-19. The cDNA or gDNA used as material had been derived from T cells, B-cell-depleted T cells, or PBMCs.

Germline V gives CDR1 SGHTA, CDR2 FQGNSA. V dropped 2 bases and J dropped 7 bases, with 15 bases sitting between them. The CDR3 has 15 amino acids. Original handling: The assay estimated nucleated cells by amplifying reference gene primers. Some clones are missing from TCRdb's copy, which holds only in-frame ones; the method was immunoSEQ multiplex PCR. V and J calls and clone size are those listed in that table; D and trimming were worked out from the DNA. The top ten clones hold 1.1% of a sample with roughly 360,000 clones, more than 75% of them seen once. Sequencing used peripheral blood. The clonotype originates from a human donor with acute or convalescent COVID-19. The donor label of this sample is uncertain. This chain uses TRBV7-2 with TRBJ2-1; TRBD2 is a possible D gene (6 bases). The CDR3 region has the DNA TGTGCCAGCAGCTTAATGGGATATAGCGGAAATGAGCAGTTCTTC. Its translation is CASSLMGYSGNEQFF.